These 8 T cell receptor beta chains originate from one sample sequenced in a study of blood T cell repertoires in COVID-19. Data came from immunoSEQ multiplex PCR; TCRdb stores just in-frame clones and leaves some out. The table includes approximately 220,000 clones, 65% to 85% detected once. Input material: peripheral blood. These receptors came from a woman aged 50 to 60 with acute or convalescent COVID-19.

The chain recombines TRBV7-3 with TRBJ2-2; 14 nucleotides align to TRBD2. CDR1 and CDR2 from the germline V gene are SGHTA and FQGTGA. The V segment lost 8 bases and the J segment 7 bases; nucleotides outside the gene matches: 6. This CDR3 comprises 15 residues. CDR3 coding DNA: TGTGCCAGCCGTCGGACTAGCGGGAGGAACGGGGAGCTGTTTTTT. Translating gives CASRRTSGRNGELFF. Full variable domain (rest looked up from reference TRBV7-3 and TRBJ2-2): GAGVSQTPSNKVTEKGKYVELRCDPISGHTALYWYRQSLGQGPEFLIYFQGTGAADDSGLPNDRFFAVRPEGSVSTLKIQRTERGDSAVYLCASRRTSGRNGELFFGEGSRLTVL.

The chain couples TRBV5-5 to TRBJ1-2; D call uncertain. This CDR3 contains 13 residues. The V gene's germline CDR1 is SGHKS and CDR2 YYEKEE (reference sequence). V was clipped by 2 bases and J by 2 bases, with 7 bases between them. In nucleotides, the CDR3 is TGTGCCAGCAGCTTACAACAGAACTATGGCTACACCTTC. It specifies CASSLQQNYGYTF. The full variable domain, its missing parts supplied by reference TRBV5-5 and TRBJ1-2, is DAGVTQSPTHLIKTRGQQVTLRCSPISGHKSVSWYQQVLGQGPQFIFQYYEKEERGRGNFPDRFSARQFPNYSSELNVNALLLGDSALYLCASSLQQNYGYTFGSGTRLTVV.

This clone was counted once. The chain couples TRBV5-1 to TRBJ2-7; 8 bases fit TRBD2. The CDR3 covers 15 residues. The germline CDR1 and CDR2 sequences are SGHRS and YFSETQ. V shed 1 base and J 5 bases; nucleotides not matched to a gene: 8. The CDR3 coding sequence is TGCGCCAGCAGCTTGCCGGGGGCGGGAGGAAACGAGCAGTACTTC. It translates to CASSLPGAGGNEQYF.

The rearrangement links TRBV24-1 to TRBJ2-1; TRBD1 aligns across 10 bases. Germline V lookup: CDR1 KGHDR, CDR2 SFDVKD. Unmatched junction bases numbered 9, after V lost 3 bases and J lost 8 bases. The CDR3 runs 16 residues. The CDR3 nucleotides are TGTGCCACCAGTGATGGGCGGGACAGGGGTAAGGATGAGCAGTTCTTC. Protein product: CATSDGRDRGKDEQFF.

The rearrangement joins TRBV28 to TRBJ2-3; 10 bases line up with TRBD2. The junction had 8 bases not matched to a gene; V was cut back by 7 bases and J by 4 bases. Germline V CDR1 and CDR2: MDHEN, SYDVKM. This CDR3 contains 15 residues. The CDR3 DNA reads TGTGCCAGCATCTTAGCGGGAGGAAGGTCAGATACGCAGTATTTT. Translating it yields CASILAGGRSDTQYF.

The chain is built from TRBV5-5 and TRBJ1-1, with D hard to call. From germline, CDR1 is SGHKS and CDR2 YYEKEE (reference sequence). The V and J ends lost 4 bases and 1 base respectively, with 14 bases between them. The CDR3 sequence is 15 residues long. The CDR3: CASSRRTRGNTEAFF. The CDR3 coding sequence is TGTGCCAGCAGCAGGCGAACTCGGGGGAACACTGAAGCTTTCTTT.

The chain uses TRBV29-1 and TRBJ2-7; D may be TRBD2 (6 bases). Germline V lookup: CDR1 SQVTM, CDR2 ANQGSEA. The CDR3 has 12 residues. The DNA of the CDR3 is TGCAGTTACGCGGGGATCAGCCCCGAGCAGTACTTC. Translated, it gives CSYAGISPEQYF.

CDR3 sequence (DNA): TGTGCCAGCAGGGGCCCCGGGACAGAGGCGGCTTTCTTT. Its translation is CASRGPGTEAAFF. This sequence joins TRBV3-1 (or the pseudogene TRBV3-2) and TRBJ1-1; TRBD1 agrees at 7 bases. Per germline, CDR1 LGHDT and CDR2 YNNKEL (reference sequence). The junction had 12 bases not matched to a gene; V was cut back by 6 bases and J by 11 bases. The CDR3 is 13 residues long.